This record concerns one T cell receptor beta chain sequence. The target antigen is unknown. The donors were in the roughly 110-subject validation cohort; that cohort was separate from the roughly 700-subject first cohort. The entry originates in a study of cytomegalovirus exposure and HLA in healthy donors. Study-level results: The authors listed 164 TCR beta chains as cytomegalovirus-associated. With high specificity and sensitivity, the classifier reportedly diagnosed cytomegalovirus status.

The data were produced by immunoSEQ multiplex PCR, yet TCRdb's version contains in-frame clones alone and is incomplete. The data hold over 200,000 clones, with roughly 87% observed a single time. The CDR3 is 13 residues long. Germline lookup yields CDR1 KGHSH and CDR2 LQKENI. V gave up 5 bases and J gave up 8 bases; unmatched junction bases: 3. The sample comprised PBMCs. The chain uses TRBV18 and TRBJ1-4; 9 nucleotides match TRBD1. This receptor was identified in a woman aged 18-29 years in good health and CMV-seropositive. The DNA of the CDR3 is TGTGCCAGCTCAACGGACAGGGGAGAAAAACTGTTTTTT. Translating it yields CASSTDRGEKLFF.